This T cell receptor beta chain was captured by sequencing in a study of cytomegalovirus exposure and HLA in healthy donors. Study-wide results and caveats: Later analysis revealed greater clonal expansion in HLA-associated TCR beta chains than in equally common others. Presence/absence comparisons presumed near-even sequencing depth among donors.

Note on this clone: The antigen remains unidentified.

V was shortened by 8 bases and J by 0 bases, with 13 bases between the two germline ends. CDR1 and CDR2 from the germline V gene are SGHNT and YENEEA. This CDR3 has 15 amino acids. With 60 Vbeta and 13 Jbeta primers, the PCR was carried out. TCRdb's table, derived via immunoSEQ multiplex PCR, lists solely in-frame clones and lacks some. Of 95,000 to 100,000 clones in the sample, roughly three quarters were seen once. This clonotype was obtained from a woman aged 55-70 years in good health and CMV-seropositive. The sequencing input was PBMCs. J is TRBJ2-2 and V is TRBV11-3; D may be TRBD2 (6 bases). Here the CDR3 DNA reads TGTGCCAGCTGTCTAGCGTCTACGAACACCGGGGAGCTGTTTTTT. Its protein product is CASCLASTNTGELFF.